This is a list of T cell receptor beta chains from one sample in a study of CD8+ T cells in alopecia areata. Profiled with immunoSEQ multiplex PCR; TCRdb holds only in-frame clones, not every one. Among around 190,000 clones listed, 64% were seen once. This material consisted of CD4+ T cells sorted from blood, taken at week 4, from a patient treated with tofacitinib. Every receptor here comes from a human donor with alopecia areata. The CDR3 runs from the conserved cysteine through the conserved F or W. A D gene is named only where the DNA matches it firmly. Size tells how often a clone was seen (once, few, many) or the class of an expanded clone, and some rows leave it out.

j_gene	v_gene	abundance	d_gene	CDR3nt	CDR3aa
TRBJ2-7	TRBV29-1	few	TRBD1	TGCAGCGTCGCCGGGACAGGGAGCTCCTACGAGCAGTACTTC	CSVAGTGSSYEQYF
TRBJ1-4	TRBV15	few	NA	TGTGCCACCAGCAGAGATGGACAGTCCAATGAAAAACTGTTTTTT	CATSRDGQSNEKLFF
TRBJ1-4	TRBV6-1	NA	NA	TGTGCCAGCGGAGGAAAGGATAATGAAAAACTGTTTTTT	CASGGKDNEKLFF
TRBJ2-1	TRBV7-8	NA	NA	TGTGCCAGCAGCCAGGCGGGGGCGTGGGATGAGCAGTTCTTC	CASSQAGAWDEQFF
TRBJ2-5	TRBV9	NA	NA	TGTGCCAGCAGCGAAGGACAGCTCCAAGAGACCCAGTACTTC	CASSEGQLQETQYF
TRBJ1-2	TRBV4-2	NA	NA	TGTGCCAGCAGCCAATCAGAACAGAACTATGGCTACACCTTC	CASSQSEQNYGYTF
TRBJ2-3	TRBV9	few	TRBD2	TGTGCCAGCAGCGTAGGAGCCGCGGGGGGTTGGGATACGCAGTATTTT	CASSVGAAGGWDTQYF
TRBJ1-5	TRBV9	NA	NA	TGTGCCAGCAGCGTAGGAAACAGGGAAGGTCAGCCCCAGCATTTT	CASSVGNREGQPQHF
TRBJ1-2	TRBV29-1	few	NA	TGCAGCGTAGGAGAGGGAGAGCGTGGCTACACCTTC	CSVGEGERGYTF
TRBJ2-3	TRBV20-1	NA	NA	TGCAGTGCTAGTCTAGGGGATACGCAGTATTTT	CSASLGDTQYF
TRBJ1-2	TRBV29-1	NA	NA	TGCAGCGTTTCCAGGGGTTACGGGTATGGCTACACCTTC	CSVSRGYGYGYTF
TRBJ1-1	TRBV20-1	few	NA	TGCAGTGCTGAGGACATCTCTGAAGCTTTCTTT	CSAEDISEAFF
TRBJ2-1	TRBV7-9	few	TRBD1	TGTGCCAGCAGATTCGGACAGGGGTGGGATGAGCAGTTCTTC	CASRFGQGWDEQFF
TRBJ1-1	TRBV30	NA	NA	TGTGCCTGGAGTCTCGCCTGGGGTAGCGCTGAAGCTTTCTTT	CAWSLAWGSAEAFF
TRBJ2-1	TRBV19	NA	NA	TGTGCCAGTAGGGGATTAGGGTCCGCCAATGAGCAGTTCTTC	CASRGLGSANEQFF
TRBJ1-2	TRBV29-1	NA	NA	TGCAGCGTTGAAGGGGCAGGCTTCTACTATGGCTACACCTTC	CSVEGAGFYYGYTF
TRBJ2-7	TRBV7-9	NA	NA	TGTGCCAGCAGCTTTGAGGACGTATCCTACGAGCAGTACTTC	CASSFEDVSYEQYF
TRBJ1-6	TRBV30	few	NA	TGTGCCTGGAGAAAAGGGGAACACTCACCCCTCCACTTT	CAWRKGEHSPLHF
TRBJ2-4	TRBV5-6	NA	NA	TGTGCCAGCAGCTTTGGGGACGGGAAAAACATTCAGTACTTC	CASSFGDGKNIQYF
TRBJ2-2	TRBV29-1	once	NA	TGCAGCGCCGGCATTGGGACCAAGGGTGGGGAGCTGTTTTTT	CSAGIGTKGGELFF
TRBJ1-5	TRBV4-1	NA	NA	TGCGCCAGCAGCCAAGAGATAACAGTCAATCAGCCCCAGCATTTT	CASSQEITVNQPQHF
TRBJ1-5	TRBV7-2	NA	NA	TGTGCCAGCAGTCCGGGGGTTCGCCGGGATCAGCCCCAGCATTTT	CASSPGVRRDQPQHF
TRBJ1-6	TRBV27	NA	NA	TGTGCCAGCAGCCCCACAGCCGATCCTTCATATAATTCACCCCTCCACTTT	CASSPTADPSYNSPLHF
TRBJ1-5	TRBV30	NA	NA	TGTGCCTGGAGTGTAGGTGAAGGGAATTCGGTGGGCAATCAGCCCCAGCATTTT	CAWSVGEGNSVGNQPQHF
TRBJ1-2	TRBV9	NA	NA	TGTGCCAGCAGCGTCCGCCAGGGGAGCTATGGCTACACCTTC	CASSVRQGSYGYTF
TRBJ2-3	TRBV11-2	NA	TRBD2	TGTGCCAGCAGCTTAGTAGTCTCTGGACTAGCACGTTCAGATACGCAGTATTTT	CASSLVVSGLARSDTQYF
TRBJ1-2	TRBV20-1	NA	NA	TGCAGTGCGACCCCCTTTACTGGCTACACCTTC	CSATPFTGYTF
TRBJ1-1	TRBV29-1	NA	NA	TGCAGCGCCATGGGCGCTCGGGGGACTGAAGCTTTCTTT	CSAMGARGTEAFF
TRBJ2-5	TRBV27	NA	NA	TGTGCCAGCAGCCTTATCTCCCAGTACTTC	CASSLISQYF
TRBJ1-1	TRBV7-9	NA	NA	TGTGCCAGCAGCTTAGGTGCCGGAATGAACACTGAAGCTTTCTTT	CASSLGAGMNTEAFF